The T cell receptor (beta chain) described here comes from a study of CD8+ T cells in alopecia areata. Extraction of RNA preceded its reverse transcription into cDNA, which served as the sequencing template. Repertoires were generated with immunoSEQ multiplex PCR, while TCRdb's copy carries only in-frame clones and drops some. The sample lists 120,000 or so clones; less than 70% were seen once. The source is a human donor in good health. The specimen was CD4+ T cells sorted from blood.

The CDR3 region is CASTNRQAFTGELFF. CDR3 in DNA: TGTGCCAGCACGAATAGACAGGCGTTCACCGGGGAGCTGTTTTTT. The gene calls are TRBV7-8 and TRBJ2-2; maybe TRBD1 (6 bases). Trimming cost V 7 bases and J 4 bases, with 16 bases left between them. Germline values: CDR1 SGHVS, CDR2 FQNEAQ. The CDR3 has 15 residues. Based on the CDR3 plus reference TRBV7-8 and TRBJ2-2, the full variable domain is GAGVSQSPRYKVAKRGQDVALRCDPISGHVSLFWYQQALGQGPEFLTYFQNEAQLDKSGLPSDRFFAERPEGSVSTLKIQRTQQEDSAVYLCASTNRQAFTGELFFGEGSRLTVL.